This T cell receptor (beta chain) was observed in a study of OX40 agonist ivuxolimab in advanced cancers. Trimming stripped 5 bases from V and 12 bases from J, with 29 bases between. This CDR3 contains 17 residues. CDR1 is SEHNR and CDR2 is FQNEAQ in the germline V gene (reference sequence). TCRdb's copy holds only in-frame clones and misses some; the assay was immunoSEQ multiplex PCR. The table has fewer than 15,000 clones, about 90% seen once. This receptor was taken from an adult with an advanced solid tumor such as melanoma, head and neck, liver or kidney cancer. The sequencing here drew on CD4+ or CD8+ T cells sorted from blood, taken in a trial of the OX40 agonist ivuxolimab. This rearrangement joins TRBV7-9 to TRBJ2-1; the D is unclear. For the CDR3, the DNA is TGTGCCAGCAGCGCAAAGTCAGTGGTGAGTACCCTGGTAGGGCAGTTCTTC. As protein: CASSAKSVVSTLVGQFF.